These 28 T cell receptor beta chains share one sample of origin, sequenced in a study of human T cells and chemical hapten exposure (dated by TCRdb to the early 2020s). The time point label, read with the paper, signifies: healthy volunteer bleed at 6 weeks. Total RNA was isolated from unfractionated whole blood collected in Tempus Blood RNA tubes. The library was produced with RACE. The reads were generated on a NextSeq 500. Through fastp at Q25 and MiXCR, TCRdb rebuilt clones from the public reads, retaining in-frame beta chains. Every CDR3 protein is listed once, alongside the most common genes and DNA of its rows. The sample contains about 34,000 distinct CDR3 sequences, roughly 5.5% of them found a single time. The biggest ten clones account for around 13% of the sample. The specimen sequenced was whole blood. Source of these receptors: a human donor in good health. Some clones in this sample may be carry-over from other donors' samples.

This clonotype has only a few counts. V gene TRBV20-1 combines with J gene TRBJ2-4, with D unresolved. V was clipped by 0 bases and J by 6 bases, with 9 bases between them. CDR1 DFQATT and CDR2 SNEGSKA come from the germline V gene (reference sequence). This CDR3 comprises 13 residues. The CDR3 sequence is CSARETGLNIQYF. The CDR3 bases are TGCAGTGCTAGAGAAACGGGTCTAAACATTCAGTACTTC.

This clonotype was observed many times. As DNA, the CDR3 is TGTGCCAGCAGCCGTGGGGCAGGGGGGGATTCACCCCTCCACTTT. Amino acids: CASSRGAGGDSPLHF. The rearrangement links TRBV5-4 to TRBJ1-6; 7 bases fit TRBD1. The germline gives CDR1 SGHNT, CDR2 YYREEE (reference sequence). The V gene end was trimmed by 4 bases and the J gene end by 8 bases; junction bases not matched to a gene: 9. This CDR3 is built from 15 residues.

V gene TRBV5-1 combines with J gene TRBJ2-5; D gene uncertain. The V end was cut by 7 bases, the J end by 0 bases, with 10 bases between. The CDR3 consists of 13 residues. Germline-derived CDR1 and CDR2 are SGHRS and YFSETQ. As DNA, the CDR3 is TGCGCCAGCGGAACCACGTACCAAGAGACCCAGTACTTC. Translation gives CASGTTYQETQYF.

In its sample, this clonotype was seen many times. The chain combines TRBV2 with TRBJ2-7; possible D gene TRBD1, 5 bases. Germline CDR1 SNHLY, CDR2 FYNNEI. This CDR3 contains 11 residues. V lost 7 bases and J lost 6, with 10 bases in between. DNA of the CDR3: TGTGCCAGCATGGGGCAGGGCGAGCAGTACTTC. It encodes CASMGQGEQYF.

The gene calls are TRBV7-2 and TRBJ1-2, with D perhaps matching TRBD1 (6 bases). Germline V gives CDR1 SGHTA, CDR2 FQGNSA. This CDR3 has 15 residues. V shed 5 bases and J shed 4 bases, with 17 bases lying between them. The CDR3 loop reads CASSPDRGMGYGYTF. As DNA, the CDR3 is TGTGCCAGCAGCCCGGACAGAGGAATGGGCTATGGCTACACCTTC. The full variable domain, its missing parts supplied by reference TRBV7-2 and TRBJ1-2, is GAGVSQSPSNKVTEKGKDVELRCDPISGHTALYWYRQSLGQGLEFLIYFQGNSAPDKSGLPSDRFSAERTGGSVSTLTIQRTQQEDSAVYLCASSPDRGMGYGYTFGSGTRLTVV.

This clonotype was observed at least ten times. The genes are TRBV6-2 or TRBV6-3 and TRBJ1-2, with D perhaps TRBD1 (5 bases). Germline-derived CDR1 and CDR2 are MNHEY and SVGEGT. This CDR3 is 15 amino acids long. V shed 6 bases and J shed 3 bases, with 17 bases lying between them. The CDR3 bases are TGTGCCAGCAGAGCGCCCACCGACAGAGACTATGGCTACACCTTC. Translated: CASRAPTDRDYGYTF.

This clonotype was seen more than once but under ten times. The chain uses TRBV6-2 or TRBV6-3 and TRBJ2-3; D might be TRBD1 (6 bases). The length of the CDR3 is 14 residues. The germline V and J ends were trimmed by 6 bases and 5 bases, with 15 bases remaining between them. The V gene's germline CDR1 is MNHEY and CDR2 SVGEGT. CDR3 nucleotides: TGTGCCAGCAGCCTCCGCCGGGACAAAGATACGCAGTATTTT. This codes for CASSLRRDKDTQYF.

This clonotype was detected ten times or more. This rearrangement joins TRBV6-2 or TRBV6-3 to TRBJ2-4; 7 bases are a match to TRBD1. Per the germline V gene, CDR1 is MNHEY and CDR2 is SVGEGT. CDR3 length: 16 amino acids. V shed 5 bases, J shed 5 bases, and the junction held 12 bases outside the gene matches. Written as DNA, the CDR3 is TGTGCCAGCAGTGCCGGGACAGAAGGGTTCCAAAACATTCAGTACTTC. Its protein is CASSAGTEGFQNIQYF.

The chain is built from TRBV4-1 and TRBJ2-3, with 7 nucleotides matching TRBD2. The CDR3 has 16 amino acids. The V and J ends lost 1 base and 3 bases, in that order; junction bases with no gene match: 7. Looked up from germline, CDR1 is MGHRA and CDR2 is YSYEKL. This CDR3 is CASSQGTRIGTDTQYF. The CDR3 coding sequence is TGCGCCAGCAGCCAAGGGACTAGGATTGGGACAGATACGCAGTATTTT.

This clonotype was seen ten or more times. V is TRBV29-1 and J is TRBJ2-7, with TRBD2 matching over 15 bases. The last part of the DNA fits TRBJ2-5 better; the J call may be wrong. Germline CDR1 and CDR2: SQVTM and ANQGSEA. This CDR3 region has 14 residues. The CDR3 region is CSVEPGLAGGTQYF. The CDR3, as DNA: TGCAGCGTTGAACCGGGACTAGCGGGAGGGACCCAGTACTTC.

Ten or more counts support this clonotype. The V gene is TRBV19, the J gene TRBJ2-2, with TRBD1 matching over 7 bases. The CDR3 runs to 15 residues. CDR1 is LNHDA and CDR2 is SQIVND in the germline V gene (reference sequence). Trimming at V came to 5 bases and at J to 0 bases, leaving 3 bases not matched to a gene. CDR3 region: CASSLGTANTGELFF. As DNA, the CDR3 is TGTGCCAGTAGTCTAGGGACAGCGAACACCGGGGAGCTGTTTTTT.

This clonotype was picked up many times. The chain has TRBV18 and TRBJ1-4; perhaps TRBD1 as D (5 bases). Germline assignment: CDR1 KGHSH and CDR2 LQKENI. The CDR3 covers 15 residues. Trimming removed 2 bases from V and 8 bases from J, with 15 bases in between. CDR3: CASSPTQAENEKLFF. The CDR3 DNA reads TGTGCCAGCTCACCAACACAGGCGGAGAACGAAAAACTGTTTTTT. Full variable domain (rest looked up from reference TRBV18 and TRBJ1-4): NAGVMQNPRHLVRRRGQEARLRCSPMKGHSHVYWYRQLPEEGLKFMVYLQKENIIDESGMPKERFSAEFPKEGPSILRIQQVVRGDSAAYFCASSPTQAENEKLFFGSGTQLSVL.

This clonotype was detected many times. The chain is built from TRBV30 and TRBJ2-3; D may be TRBD1 or TRBD2 (5 bases each). CDR3 size: 13 residues. CDR1 and CDR2 from the germline V gene are GTSNPN and SVGIG (reference sequence). The V end lost 4 bases, the J end lost 8 bases, and 16 bases lay between the germline ends. In nucleotides, the CDR3 is TGTGCCTGGACCCCGGGGCTGGTGGGTACGCAGTATTTT. Amino acids: CAWTPGLVGTQYF.

This clonotype showed up many times. The genes are TRBV20-1 and TRBJ2-1, with a tentative D call TRBD2 (5 bases). CDR1 and CDR2 (germline): DFQATT, SNEGSKA (reference sequence). V was clipped by 3 bases and J by 5 bases, with 14 bases between them. The CDR3 runs 14 residues. CDR3 region: CSASGELGHNEQFF. CDR3 nucleotide sequence: TGCAGTGCTAGCGGGGAACTGGGTCACAATGAGCAGTTCTTC.

The table lists this clonotype with many counts. V usage is TRBV5-1 and J usage is TRBJ2-1, with 14 bases lining up with TRBD2. V gave up 2 bases and J gave up 10 bases; unmatched junction bases: 5. The CDR3 contains 15 residues. Germline assignment: CDR1 SGHRS and CDR2 YFSETQ. The CDR3 DNA sequence: TGCGCCAGCAGCTTAGGGACTAGCGGGAGAGACGAGCAGTTCTTC. It codes for CASSLGTSGRDEQFF.

This clonotype qualifies as medium-sized (0.01 to 0.1%). This chain connects TRBV5-5 to TRBJ2-1; D perhaps matches TRBD1 (6 bases). Looked up from germline, CDR1 is SGHKS and CDR2 is YYEKEE (reference sequence). This CDR3 region has 15 residues. Trimming left V 1 base short and J 1 base short, with 9 bases between. DNA of the CDR3: TGTGCCAGCAGCTTGACCGGGACATCCTACAATGAGCAGTTCTTC. It codes for CASSLTGTSYNEQFF.

This clonotype came up a few times. The chain is built from TRBV7-2 and TRBJ1-5; the D is unclear. V was trimmed by 4 bases and J by 9 bases, leaving 10 bases between them. The CDR3 loop spans 12 amino acids. Germline values: CDR1 SGHTA, CDR2 FQGNSA. The CDR3 here is CASSSPSRPQHF. For the CDR3, the DNA is TGTGCCAGCAGCTCCCCTTCTCGGCCCCAGCATTTT.

This chain links TRBV7-9 with TRBJ1-2, with 7 bases matching TRBD1. V dropped 1 base and J dropped 4; count of bases not matched to a gene: 3. This CDR3 has 14 residues. Germline-derived CDR1 and CDR2 are SEHNR and FQNEAQ (reference sequence). Written as DNA, the CDR3 is TGTGCCAGCAGCTTAGGGACAGGCCTCTATGGCTACACCTTC. Translating gives CASSLGTGLYGYTF.

This clonotype was seen ten or more times. The chain has TRBV25-1 and TRBJ2-2; no clear D gene. Trimming cost V 9 bases and J 0 bases, with 8 bases left between them. The CDR3 consists of 13 residues. Germline-derived CDR1 and CDR2 are MGHDK and SYGVNS. The CDR3 DNA follows: TGTGCCAGTTCTAGATCGAACACCGGGGAGCTGTTTTTT. Translation gives CASSRSNTGELFF.

The table lists this clonotype with many counts. This chain joins TRBV28 and TRBJ1-1, with D possibly matching TRBD1 (5 bases). The length of the CDR3 is 15 residues. With 1 base removed from V and 7 bases from J, the gap between germline ends came to 16 bases. Germline-derived CDR1 and CDR2 are MDHEN and SYDVKM. This CDR3 reads CASSLYQGPRGEAFF. CDR3 nucleotides: TGTGCCAGCAGTTTATATCAGGGCCCCCGAGGTGAAGCTTTCTTT.

This rearrangement joins TRBV7-2 to TRBJ1-2; D possibly corresponds to TRBD1 (5 bases). The V end lost 4 bases, the J end lost 5 bases, and 17 bases lay between the germline ends. The V gene's germline CDR1 is SGHTA and CDR2 FQGNSA. This CDR3 is 15 amino acids long. CDR3 amino acids: CASSSPQGRGYGYTF. DNA for the CDR3: TGTGCCAGCAGCTCCCCTCAGGGAAGGGGATATGGCTACACCTTC.

This clonotype is categorized as medium-sized. The gene calls are TRBV5-1 and TRBJ2-4; D could derive from TRBD1 or TRBD2 (6 bases each). Per germline, CDR1 SGHRS and CDR2 YFSETQ. CDR3 length: 15 residues. V lost 0 bases to trimming and J lost 8 bases, with 15 bases between them. CDR3 amino acids: CASSLESGGAYIQYF. The CDR3 DNA sequence: TGCGCCAGCAGCTTGGAATCCGGGGGCGCGTACATTCAGTACTTC.

This clonotype was seen ten or more times. V and J are TRBV29-1 and TRBJ2-1; weak D call: TRBD1 (5 bases). The CDR3 extends over 16 amino acids. Germline CDR1 is SQVTM and CDR2 is ANQGSEA. Trimming took 4 bases from V and 0 from J, leaving 16 bases between them. The CDR3 nucleotides read TGCAGCGTTGTCTTGGGCAGGGCAAGCTCCTACAATGAGCAGTTCTTC. Amino acids: CSVVLGRASSYNEQFF.

This clonotype was counted at least ten times. The rearrangement joins TRBV15 to TRBJ2-1; 8 bases line up with TRBD2. Unmatched junction bases numbered 7, after V lost 1 base and J lost 8 bases. Germline loops: CDR1 LNHNV, CDR2 YYDKDF (reference sequence). CDR3 length: 15 residues. The CDR3 reads CATSRGSGGLDEQFF. CDR3 nucleotide sequence: TGTGCCACCAGCAGAGGATCGGGGGGGTTGGATGAGCAGTTCTTC.

The table lists this clonotype with many counts. The chain recombines TRBV5-5 with TRBJ2-3; TRBD2 matches 7 bases. The germline gives CDR1 SGHKS, CDR2 YYEKEE (reference sequence). The CDR3 has 15 amino acids. V lost 4 bases to trimming and J lost 2 bases; unmatched junction nucleotides: 7. The CDR3 here is CASSTGLSDTDTQYF. The CDR3 nucleotides are TGTGCCAGCAGCACGGGACTAAGCGACACAGATACGCAGTATTTT.

Many counts were recorded for this clonotype. The V gene is TRBV6-5, the J gene TRBJ2-1, with D hard to call. CDR1 and CDR2 from the germline V gene are MNHEY and SVGAGI. V was pared by 5 bases and J by 0 bases, with 11 bases between. This CDR3 has 15 amino acids. This CDR3 reads CASSDDTFSYNEQFF. CDR3 coding DNA: TGTGCCAGCAGTGACGATACTTTCTCCTACAATGAGCAGTTCTTC.

Ten or more counts support this clonotype. The chain's CDR3 is CASSQEAGEETQYF. CDR3 sequence (DNA): TGCGCCAGCAGCCAAGAGGCAGGGGAGGAGACCCAGTACTTC. The gene calls are TRBV4-1 and TRBJ2-5, with D possibly matching TRBD1 (6 bases). CDR3 size: 14 residues. Germline CDR1 and CDR2: MGHRA and YSYEKL. Trimming left V 0 bases short and J 5 bases short, with 10 bases between.

The rearrangement links TRBV29-1 to TRBJ2-5; the match to TRBD1 covers 10 bases. The CDR3 contains 15 residues. Looked up from germline, CDR1 is SQVTM and CDR2 is ANQGSEA. J lost 4 bases, V lost 2 bases, and 7 bases had no gene match. The CDR3 protein is CSVELWGQGIETQYF. The CDR3 DNA is TGCAGCGTTGAACTTTGGGGACAGGGGATAGAGACCCAGTACTTC.